This is a list of T cell receptor beta chains from one sample in a study of blood T cell repertoires in COVID-19. Clones were read by immunoSEQ multiplex PCR, and TCRdb kept only the in-frame ones, dropping some. The sample shows 470,000 or so clones, roughly 89% of them seen only once. Input material: peripheral blood. The receptors come from a woman in her thirties with acute or convalescent COVID-19. Both conserved end residues are trimmed from each CDR3. The order of the fields is clone size, J gene, V gene, CDR3 protein. Clone size is not always given. Where it is, it says once, few, many or a class for expanded clones.

NA | TRBJ2-1 | TRBV6-5 | ASSLLGQDNTPQF
NA | TRBJ2-7 | TRBV6-1 | ASSEAISYEQY
NA | TRBJ2-5 | TRBV7-9 | ASSLGGPGEETQY
NA | TRBJ2-7 | TRBV4-1 | ASSQQTGSSYEQY
once | TRBJ1-2 | TRBV27 | ASSSTPRQGAFYGYT
NA | TRBJ1-2 | TRBV7-3 | ASSLTNRGSGYT
NA | TRBJ1-2 | TRBV27 | ASSLVGGAGGYT
NA | TRBJ1-5 | TRBV30 | AWTRQGGQPQH
NA | TRBJ2-7 | TRBV5-5 | ASNQLDTSYEQY
NA | TRBJ2-2 | TRBV2 | ASIETGDATGELF
NA | TRBJ2-7 | TRBV6-5 | ASSDLGAEYEQY
NA | TRBJ1-5 | TRBV27 | ASSSTGSNQPQH
NA | TRBJ1-1 | TRBV5-5 | ASSPSTATLRAF
NA | TRBJ2-7 | TRBV5-6 | ASSLGTGLEQY
NA | TRBJ1-1 | TRBV9 | ASSVVVGTEAF
NA | TRBJ2-4 | TRBV27 | ASSSHRVKRRRAKNIQY
NA | TRBJ2-3 | TRBV9 | ASSVYEGAVDTQY
NA | TRBJ2-3 | TRBV30 | AWSRLRDGTRIGTDTQY
NA | TRBJ2-1 | TRBV18 | ASSPEYSSYNEQF
NA | TRBJ2-3 | TRBV5-1 | ASSLLSTDTQY
NA | TRBJ2-5 | TRBV5-4 | ASSLGPSVGGETQY
NA | TRBJ2-2 | TRBV27 | ASSFLSPTGMTGELF
NA | TRBJ1-1 | TRBV6-2/TRBV6-3 | ASSYSIGGNTEAF
NA | TRBJ1-1 | TRBV29-1 | SVENRVSPTEAF
NA | TRBJ1-2 | TRBV6-2/TRBV6-3 | ASSYSGPGRVYGYT
NA | TRBJ2-5 | TRBV7-2 | ASAPGLAAQETQY